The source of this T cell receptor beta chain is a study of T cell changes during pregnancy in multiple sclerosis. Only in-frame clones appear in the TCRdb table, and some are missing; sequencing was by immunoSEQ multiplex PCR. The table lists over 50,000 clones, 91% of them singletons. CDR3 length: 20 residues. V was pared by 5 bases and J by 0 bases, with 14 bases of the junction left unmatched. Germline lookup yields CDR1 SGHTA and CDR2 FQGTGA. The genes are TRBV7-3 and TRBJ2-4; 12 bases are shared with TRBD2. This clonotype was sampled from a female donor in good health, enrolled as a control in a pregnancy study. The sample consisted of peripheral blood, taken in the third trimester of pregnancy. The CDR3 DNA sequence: TGTGCCAGCAGCCATACGCTAAAGCGGACTAGCGGGGTAGCCAAAAACATTCAGTACTTC. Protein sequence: CASSHTLKRTSGVAKNIQYF.